The 6 T cell receptor beta chains below were found in one sample sequenced in a study of neurological immune-mediated disorders. Each CDR3 protein gets one entry after TCRdb re-called the 5' RACE reads with MiXCR. This sample has over 25,000 distinct CDR3 sequences, with about 12% found just once. Sequenced input: PBMCs. Receptors were obtained from an older woman in good health.

This clonotype was detected ten times or more. The chain uses TRBV5-1 and TRBJ1-2; 9 positions agree with TRBD1. CDR3 size: 14 residues. Germline CDR1 reads SGHRS; CDR2 reads YFSETQ. V shed 0 bases, J shed 6 bases, and the junction held 3 bases outside the gene matches. The CDR3 DNA reads TGCGCCAGCAGCTTGGGACAGGGGGTAGATGGCTACACCTTC. Its translation: CASSLGQGVDGYTF.

In this sample, this clonotype turned up many times. The chain recombines TRBV20-1 with TRBJ1-2; 7 bases match TRBD1. The V segment lost 3 bases and the J segment 1 base; nucleotides outside the gene matches: 14. The CDR3 spans 17 residues. Looked up from germline, CDR1 is DFQATT and CDR2 is SNEGSKA (reference sequence). CDR3 DNA: TGCAGTGCTAGGTCGGGAGGGGGCCGTGAACTTAACTATGGCTACACCTTC. It specifies CSARSGGGRELNYGYTF.

This clonotype has a count of ten or more. CDR3 in DNA: TGCGCCAGCAGCTCGGGACAATCCTACGAGCAGTACTTC. This sequence encodes CASSSGQSYEQYF. The V and J genes are TRBV5-1 and TRBJ2-7; D is perhaps TRBD1 (6 bases). Trimming took off 3 bases at V and 1 base at J, with 8 bases between the two ends. This CDR3 comprises 13 residues. Germline V gives CDR1 SGHRS, CDR2 YFSETQ.

This clonotype showed up just a few times. The V call is TRBV4-3, the J call TRBJ1-2, with D unclear. The CDR3 covers 14 residues. Germline V lookup: CDR1 LGHNA, CDR2 YSLEER. V was trimmed by 4 bases and J by 6 bases, leaving 15 bases between them. The CDR3 loop reads CASSLSKGLDGYTF. CDR3 in DNA: TGCGCCAGCAGCCTCTCCAAAGGGCTAGATGGCTACACCTTC.

This clonotype was observed at least ten times. This rearrangement joins TRBV20-1 to TRBJ1-1, with a weak D call TRBD1 (5 bases). Trimming cost V 1 base and J 1 base, with 13 bases left between them. This CDR3 has 15 residues. CDR1 is DFQATT, CDR2 SNEGSKA, per germline (reference sequence). The CDR3 reads CSARGGGTANTEAFF. CDR3 sequence (DNA): TGCAGTGCTAGAGGGGGAGGGACTGCGAACACTGAAGCTTTCTTT.

Comment on this clonotype: At one boundary the junction diverges from the germline segment, which might be a read error. The rearrangement joins TRBV7-2 to TRBJ2-7, with 8 bases lining up with TRBD2. The V gene's germline CDR1 is SGHTA and CDR2 FQGNSA. The CDR3 has 15 amino acids. The CDR3 region is CASSLAPAGVYEQYF. The CDR3 region has the DNA TGTGCCAGTAGCTTAGCACCAGCGGGGGTCTACGAGCAGTACTTC.